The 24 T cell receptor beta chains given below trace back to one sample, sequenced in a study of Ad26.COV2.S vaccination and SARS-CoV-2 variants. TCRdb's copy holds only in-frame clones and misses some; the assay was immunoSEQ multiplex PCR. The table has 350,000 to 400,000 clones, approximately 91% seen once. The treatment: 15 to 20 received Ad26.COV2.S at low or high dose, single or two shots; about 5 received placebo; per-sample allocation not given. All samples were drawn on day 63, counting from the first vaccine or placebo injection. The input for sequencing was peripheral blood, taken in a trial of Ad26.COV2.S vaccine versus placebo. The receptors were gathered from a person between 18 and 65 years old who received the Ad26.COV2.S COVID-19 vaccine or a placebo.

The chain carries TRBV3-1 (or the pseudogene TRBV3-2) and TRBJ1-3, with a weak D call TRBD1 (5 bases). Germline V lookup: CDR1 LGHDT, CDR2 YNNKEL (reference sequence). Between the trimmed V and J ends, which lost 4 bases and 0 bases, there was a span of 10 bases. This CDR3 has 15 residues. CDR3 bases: TGTGCCAGCAGCCCTGTGGGGGGCTCTGGAAACACCATATATTTT. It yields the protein CASSPVGGSGNTIYF.

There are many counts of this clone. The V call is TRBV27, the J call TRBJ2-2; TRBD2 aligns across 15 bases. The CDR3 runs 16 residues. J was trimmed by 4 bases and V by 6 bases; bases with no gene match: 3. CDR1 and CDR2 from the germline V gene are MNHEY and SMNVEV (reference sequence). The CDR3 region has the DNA TGTGCCAGCAGGGGACTAGCGGGAGGTGGCACCGGGGAGCTGTTTTTT. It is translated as CASRGLAGGGTGELFF.

CDR3 amino acids: CAWDPSGLDDEQYF. The DNA for the CDR3 is TGTGCCTGGGACCCCTCTGGACTAGACGACGAGCAGTACTTC. This chain links TRBV30 with TRBJ2-7, with TRBD2 identical over 7 bases. Looked up from germline, CDR1 is GTSNPN and CDR2 is SVGIG (reference sequence). This CDR3 is 14 amino acids long. With 5 bases clipped from V and 5 bases from J, the junction kept 12 bases outside the gene matches.

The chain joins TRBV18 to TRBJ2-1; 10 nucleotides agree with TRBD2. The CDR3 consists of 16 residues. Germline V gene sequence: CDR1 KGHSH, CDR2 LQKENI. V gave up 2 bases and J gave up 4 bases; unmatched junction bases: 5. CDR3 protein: CASSPKRLAGYNEQFF. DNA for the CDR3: TGTGCCAGCTCACCAAAGAGACTAGCGGGTTACAATGAGCAGTTCTTC.

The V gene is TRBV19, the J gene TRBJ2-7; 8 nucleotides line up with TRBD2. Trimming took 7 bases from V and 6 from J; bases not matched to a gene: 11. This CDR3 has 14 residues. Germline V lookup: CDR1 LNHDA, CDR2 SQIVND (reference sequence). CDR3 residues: CASKESGRRGEQYF. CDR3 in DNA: TGTGCCAGTAAAGAAAGCGGGAGAAGGGGCGAGCAGTACTTC. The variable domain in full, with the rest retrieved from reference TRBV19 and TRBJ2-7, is DGGITQSPKYLFRKEGQNVTLSCEQNLNHDAMYWYRQDPGQGLRLIYYSQIVNDFQKGDIAEGYSVSREKKESFPLTVTSAQKNPTAFYLCASKESGRRGEQYFGPGTRLTVT.

In DNA form, the CDR3 reads TGTGCCAGCAGTGACCGGGACAGGGGAACTCAGCCCCAGCATTTT. This sequence encodes CASSDRDRGTQPQHF. The V call is TRBV6-2 or TRBV6-3, the J call TRBJ1-5, with 10 positions matching TRBD1. The CDR3 has 15 amino acids. V shed 5 bases and J 6 bases; nucleotides not matched to a gene: 7. Germline values: CDR1 MNHEY, CDR2 SVGEGT.

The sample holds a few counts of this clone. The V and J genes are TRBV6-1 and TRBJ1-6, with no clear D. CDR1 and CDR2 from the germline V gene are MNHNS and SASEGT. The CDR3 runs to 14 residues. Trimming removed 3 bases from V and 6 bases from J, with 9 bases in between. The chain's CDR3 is CASSERTANSPLHF. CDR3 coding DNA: TGTGCCAGCAGTGAGAGGACGGCTAATTCACCCCTCCACTTT.

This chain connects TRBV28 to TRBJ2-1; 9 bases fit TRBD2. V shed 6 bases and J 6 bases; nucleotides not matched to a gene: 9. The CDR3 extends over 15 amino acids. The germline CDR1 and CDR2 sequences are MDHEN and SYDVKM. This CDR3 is CASSDPGLAVNEQFF. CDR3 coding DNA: TGTGCCAGCAGCGATCCGGGACTAGCCGTCAATGAGCAGTTCTTC.

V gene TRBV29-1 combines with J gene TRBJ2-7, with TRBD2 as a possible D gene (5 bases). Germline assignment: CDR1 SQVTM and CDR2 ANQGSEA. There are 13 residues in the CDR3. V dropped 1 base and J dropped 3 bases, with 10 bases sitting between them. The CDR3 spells CSVEGGQSYEQYF. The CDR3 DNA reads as TGCAGCGTTGAAGGAGGGCAGAGCTACGAGCAGTACTTC.

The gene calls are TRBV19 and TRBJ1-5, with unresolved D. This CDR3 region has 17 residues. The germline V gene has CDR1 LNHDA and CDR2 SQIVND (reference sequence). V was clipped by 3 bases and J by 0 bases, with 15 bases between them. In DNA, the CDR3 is TGTGCCAGTAGTATCAGGACTTTCAGCGGTAGCAATCAGCCCCAGCATTTT. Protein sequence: CASSIRTFSGSNQPQHF.

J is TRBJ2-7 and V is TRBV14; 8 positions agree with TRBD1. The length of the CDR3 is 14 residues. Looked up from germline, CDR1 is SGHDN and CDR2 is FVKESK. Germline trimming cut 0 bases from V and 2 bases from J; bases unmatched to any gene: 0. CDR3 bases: TGTGCCAGCAGCCAAGAGGGACAGGCCTACGAGCAGTACTTC. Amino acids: CASSQEGQAYEQYF.

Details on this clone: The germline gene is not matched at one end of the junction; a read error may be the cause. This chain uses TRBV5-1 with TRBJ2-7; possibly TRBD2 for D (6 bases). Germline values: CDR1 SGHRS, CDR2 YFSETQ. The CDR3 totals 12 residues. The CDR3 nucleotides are TGCGCCAACAGCTTGGAGGCGGGACAGCAGTACTTC. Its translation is CANSLEAGQQYF.

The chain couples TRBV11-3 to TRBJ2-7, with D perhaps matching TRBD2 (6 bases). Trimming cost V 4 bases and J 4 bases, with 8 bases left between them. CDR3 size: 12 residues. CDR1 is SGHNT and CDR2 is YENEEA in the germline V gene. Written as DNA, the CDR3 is TGTGCCAGCAGCTGGGGAGGATACGAGCAGTACTTC. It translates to CASSWGGYEQYF.

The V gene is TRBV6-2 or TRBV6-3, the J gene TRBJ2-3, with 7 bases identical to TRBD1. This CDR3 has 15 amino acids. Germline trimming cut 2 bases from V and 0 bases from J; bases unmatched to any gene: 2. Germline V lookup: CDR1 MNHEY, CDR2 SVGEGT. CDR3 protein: CASSYAGGSTDTQYF. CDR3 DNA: TGTGCCAGCAGTTACGCAGGGGGAAGCACAGATACGCAGTATTTT.

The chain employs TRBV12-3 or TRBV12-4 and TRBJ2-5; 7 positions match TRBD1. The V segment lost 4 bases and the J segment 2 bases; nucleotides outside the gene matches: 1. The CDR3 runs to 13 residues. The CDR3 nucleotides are TGTGCCAGCAGTTGGGGACAGCAAGAGACCCAGTACTTC. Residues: CASSWGQQETQYF.

CDR3 protein: CASSLSGEYNEQFF. CDR3 coding DNA: TGTGCCAGCAGTTTAAGCGGGGAGTACAATGAGCAGTTCTTC. The chain links TRBV28 to TRBJ2-1; 7 nucleotides match TRBD2. This CDR3 has 14 residues. Looked up from germline, CDR1 is MDHEN and CDR2 is SYDVKM. V dropped 2 bases and J dropped 4; count of bases not matched to a gene: 2. The entire variable domain, with the rest obtained from reference TRBV28 and TRBJ2-1, is as follows: DVKVTQSSRYLVKRTGEKVFLECVQDMDHENMFWYRQDPGLGLRLIYFSYDVKMKEKGDIPEGYSVSREKKERFSLILESASTNQTSMYLCASSLSGEYNEQFFGPGTRLTVL.

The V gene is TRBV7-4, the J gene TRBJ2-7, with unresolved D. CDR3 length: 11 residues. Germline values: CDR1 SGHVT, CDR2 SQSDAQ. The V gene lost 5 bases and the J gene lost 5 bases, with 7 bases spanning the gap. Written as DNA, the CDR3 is TGTGCCAGCAGCCCCCCAGACGAGCAGTACTTC. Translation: CASSPPDEQYF.

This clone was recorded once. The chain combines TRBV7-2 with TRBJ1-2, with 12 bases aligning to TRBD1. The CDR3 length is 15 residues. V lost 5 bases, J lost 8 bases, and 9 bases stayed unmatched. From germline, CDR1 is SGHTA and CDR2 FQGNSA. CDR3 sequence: CASSLRGQGAGGYTF. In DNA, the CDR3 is TGTGCCAGCAGCCTACGGGGACAGGGGGCTGGAGGCTACACCTTC.

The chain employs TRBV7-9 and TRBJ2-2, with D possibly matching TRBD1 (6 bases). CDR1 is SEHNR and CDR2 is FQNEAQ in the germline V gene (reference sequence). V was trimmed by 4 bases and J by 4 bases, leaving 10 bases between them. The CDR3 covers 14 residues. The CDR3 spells CASSYQGSTGELFF. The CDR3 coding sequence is TGTGCCAGCAGCTACCAGGGGTCCACCGGGGAGCTGTTTTTT.

The CDR3 sequence: CASSPGQLSSGNTIYF. The CDR3 nucleotides read TGTGCCAGCAGCCCGGGACAGCTGAGCTCTGGAAACACCATATATTTT. This chain joins TRBV5-8 and TRBJ1-3; TRBD1 matches at 7 bases. Germline loops: CDR1 SGHTS, CDR2 YDEGEE. With V trimmed by 4 bases and J by 0 bases, 7 bases remained unmatched. This CDR3 has 16 amino acids.

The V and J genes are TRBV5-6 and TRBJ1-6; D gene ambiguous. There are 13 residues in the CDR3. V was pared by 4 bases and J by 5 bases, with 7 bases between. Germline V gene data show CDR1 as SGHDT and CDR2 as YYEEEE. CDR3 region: CASSAGNNSPLHF. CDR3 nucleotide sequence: TGTGCCAGCAGCGCCGGTAATAATTCACCCCTCCACTTT.

The CDR3 nucleotides read TGTGCCACCAAGCCCCATCTGGACGACATTCAGTACTTC. It specifies CATKPHLDDIQYF. The chain couples TRBV10-3 to TRBJ2-4, with unresolved D. The germline V and J ends were trimmed by 10 bases and 8 bases, with 18 bases remaining between them. Germline V gene sequence: CDR1 ENHRY, CDR2 SYGVKD. CDR3 length: 13 residues.

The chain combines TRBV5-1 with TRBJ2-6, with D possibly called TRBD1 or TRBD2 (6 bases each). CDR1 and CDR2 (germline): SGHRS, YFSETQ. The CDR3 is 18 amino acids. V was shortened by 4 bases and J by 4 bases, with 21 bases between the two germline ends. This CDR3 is CASSETGTPSSGANVLTF. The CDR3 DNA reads TGCGCCAGCAGCGAAACAGGGACTCCCTCCTCGGGGGCCAACGTCCTGACTTTC.

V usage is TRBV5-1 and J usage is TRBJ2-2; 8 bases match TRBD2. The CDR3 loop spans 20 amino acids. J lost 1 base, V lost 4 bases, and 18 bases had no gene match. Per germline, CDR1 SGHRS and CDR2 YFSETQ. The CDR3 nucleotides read TGCGCCAGCAGCATTACCCCCCAGCGGGAGAGTCTTAGGAACACCGGGGAGCTGTTTTTT. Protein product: CASSITPQRESLRNTGELFF. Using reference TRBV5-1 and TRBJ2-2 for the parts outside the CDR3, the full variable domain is KAGVTQTPRYLIKTRGQQVTLSCSPISGHRSVSWYQQTPGQGLQFLFEYFSETQRNKGNFPGRFSGRQFSNSRSEMNVSTLELGDSALYLCASSITPQRESLRNTGELFFGEGSRLTVL.